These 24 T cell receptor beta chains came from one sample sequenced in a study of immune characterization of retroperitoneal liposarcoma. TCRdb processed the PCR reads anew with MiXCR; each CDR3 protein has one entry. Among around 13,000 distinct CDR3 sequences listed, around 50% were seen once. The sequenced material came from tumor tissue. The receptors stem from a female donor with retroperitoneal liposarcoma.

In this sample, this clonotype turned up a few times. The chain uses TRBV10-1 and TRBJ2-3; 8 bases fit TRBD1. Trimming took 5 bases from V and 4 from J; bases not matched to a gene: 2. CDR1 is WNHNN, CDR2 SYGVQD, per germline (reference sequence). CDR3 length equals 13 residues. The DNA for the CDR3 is TGCGCCAGCAGTCGGACAGGGCCAGATACGCAGTATTTT. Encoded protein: CASSRTGPDTQYF.

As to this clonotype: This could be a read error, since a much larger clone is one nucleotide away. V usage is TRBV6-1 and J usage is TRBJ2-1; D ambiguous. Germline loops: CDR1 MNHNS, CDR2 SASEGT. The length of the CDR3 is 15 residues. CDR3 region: CARSEAPGPPKEQFF. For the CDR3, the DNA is TGTGCCCGCAGTGAAGCGCCAGGTCCCCCCAAAGAGCAGTTCTTC.

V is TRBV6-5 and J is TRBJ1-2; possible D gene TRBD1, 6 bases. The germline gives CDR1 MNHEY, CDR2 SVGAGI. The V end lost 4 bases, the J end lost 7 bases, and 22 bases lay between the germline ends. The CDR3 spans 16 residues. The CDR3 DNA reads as TGTGCCAGCAGTTCCGCAACCGCAGGGGCGTCTACTGGCTACACCTTC. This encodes CASSSATAGASTGYTF.

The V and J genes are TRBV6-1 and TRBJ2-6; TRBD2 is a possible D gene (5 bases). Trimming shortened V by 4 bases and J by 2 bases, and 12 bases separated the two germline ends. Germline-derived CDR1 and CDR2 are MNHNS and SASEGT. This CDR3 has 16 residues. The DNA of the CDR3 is TGTGCCAGCAGTGGAGGAGGCCTGGCTGGGGCCAACGTCCTGACTTTC. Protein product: CASSGGGLAGANVLTF.

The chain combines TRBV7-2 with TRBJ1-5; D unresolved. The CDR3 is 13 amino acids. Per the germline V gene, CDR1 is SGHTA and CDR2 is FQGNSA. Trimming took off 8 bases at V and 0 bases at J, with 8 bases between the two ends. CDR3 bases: TGTGCCAGCCGAGCCGGTAGCAATCAGCCCCAGCATTTT. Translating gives CASRAGSNQPQHF.

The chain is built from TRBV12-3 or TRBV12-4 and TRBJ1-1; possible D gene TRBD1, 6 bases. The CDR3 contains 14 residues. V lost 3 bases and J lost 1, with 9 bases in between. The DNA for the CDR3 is TGTGCCAGCAGTTTCCCGACAGGGAACACTGAAGCTTTCTTT. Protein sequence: CASSFPTGNTEAFF.

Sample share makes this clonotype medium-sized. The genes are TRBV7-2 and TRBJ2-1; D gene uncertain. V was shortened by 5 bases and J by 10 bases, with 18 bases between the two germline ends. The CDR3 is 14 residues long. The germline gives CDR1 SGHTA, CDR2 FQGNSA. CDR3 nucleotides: TGTGCCAGCAGCCCGACGGGTCAAAACTACGAGCAGTTCTTC. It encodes CASSPTGQNYEQFF. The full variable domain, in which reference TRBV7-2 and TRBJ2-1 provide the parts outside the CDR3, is GAGVSQSPSNKVTEKGKDVELRCDPISGHTALYWYRQSLGQGLEFLIYFQGNSAPDKSGLPSDRFSAERTGGSVSTLTIQRTQQEDSAVYLCASSPTGQNYEQFFGPGTRLTVL.

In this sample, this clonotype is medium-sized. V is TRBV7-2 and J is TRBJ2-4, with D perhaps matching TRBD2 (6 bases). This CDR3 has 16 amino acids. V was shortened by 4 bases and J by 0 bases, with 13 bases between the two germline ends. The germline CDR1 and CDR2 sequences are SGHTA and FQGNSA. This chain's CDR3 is CASSYRGAGAKNIQYF. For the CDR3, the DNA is TGTGCCAGCAGCTACCGCGGGGCCGGAGCCAAAAACATTCAGTACTTC. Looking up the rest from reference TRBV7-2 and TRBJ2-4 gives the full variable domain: GAGVSQSPSNKVTEKGKDVELRCDPISGHTALYWYRQSLGQGLEFLIYFQGNSAPDKSGLPSDRFSAERTGGSVSTLTIQRTQQEDSAVYLCASSYRGAGAKNIQYFGAGTRLSVL.

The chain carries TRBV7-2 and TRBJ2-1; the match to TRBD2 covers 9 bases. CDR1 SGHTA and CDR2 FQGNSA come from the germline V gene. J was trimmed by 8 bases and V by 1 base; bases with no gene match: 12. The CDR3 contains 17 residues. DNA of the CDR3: TGTGCCAGCAGCTTAGATGGGATTGGCGGGAGGGCCTATGAGCAGTTCTTC. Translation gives CASSLDGIGGRAYEQFF.

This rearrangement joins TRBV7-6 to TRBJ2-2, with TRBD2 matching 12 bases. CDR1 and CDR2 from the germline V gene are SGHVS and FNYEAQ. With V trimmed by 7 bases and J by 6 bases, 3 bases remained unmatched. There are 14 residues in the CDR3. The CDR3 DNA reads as TGTGCCAGCACCCGACTAGCGGGAGCCGGGGAGCTGTTTTTT. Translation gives CASTRLAGAGELFF.

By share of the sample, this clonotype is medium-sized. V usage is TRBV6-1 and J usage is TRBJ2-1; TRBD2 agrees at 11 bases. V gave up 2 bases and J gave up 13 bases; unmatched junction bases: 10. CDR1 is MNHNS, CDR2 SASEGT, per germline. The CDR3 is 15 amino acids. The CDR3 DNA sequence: TGTGCCAGCAGTGAAATAGCGGGGGGGCAAGAGACCCAGTTCTTC. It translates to CASSEIAGGQETQFF.

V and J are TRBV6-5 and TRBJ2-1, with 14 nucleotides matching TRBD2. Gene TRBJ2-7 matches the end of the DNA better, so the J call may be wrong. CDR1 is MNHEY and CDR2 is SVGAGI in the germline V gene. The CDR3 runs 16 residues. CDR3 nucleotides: TGTGCCAGCAGTTACTCGGGACTAGCGGGAGAGTTTGAGCAGTACTTC. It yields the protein CASSYSGLAGEFEQYF.

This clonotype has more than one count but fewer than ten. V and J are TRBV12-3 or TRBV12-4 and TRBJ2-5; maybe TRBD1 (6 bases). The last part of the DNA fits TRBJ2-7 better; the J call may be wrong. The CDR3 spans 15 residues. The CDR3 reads CASSLQGRGAYEQYF. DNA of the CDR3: TGTGCCAGCAGTCTACAGGGCCGAGGGGCTTACGAGCAGTACTTC.

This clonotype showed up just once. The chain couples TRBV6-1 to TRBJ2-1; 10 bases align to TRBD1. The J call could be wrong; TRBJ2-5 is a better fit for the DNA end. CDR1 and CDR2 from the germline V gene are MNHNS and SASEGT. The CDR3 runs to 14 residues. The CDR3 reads CASSRTGGEETQYF. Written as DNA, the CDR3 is TGTGCCAGCTCTCGGACAGGGGGGGAAGAGACCCAGTACTTC.

CDR3 DNA sequence: TGTGCCAGCAGTCCCTCCAGGGTATACGAGCAGTACTTC. Translated, it gives CASSPSRVYEQYF. The genes are TRBV6-1 and TRBJ2-4, with a possible D match to TRBD1 (5 bases). The end of the DNA fits TRBJ2-7 better, so the J call may be wrong. Germline V gene sequence: CDR1 MNHNS, CDR2 SASEGT. The CDR3 is 13 residues long.

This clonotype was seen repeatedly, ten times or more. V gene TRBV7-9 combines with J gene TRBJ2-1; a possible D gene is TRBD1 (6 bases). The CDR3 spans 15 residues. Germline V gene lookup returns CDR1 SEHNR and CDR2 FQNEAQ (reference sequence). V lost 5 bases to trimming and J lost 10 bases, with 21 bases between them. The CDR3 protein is CASSKWQGSSYEQFF. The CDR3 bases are TGTGCCAGCAGCAAGTGGCAGGGGAGCTCCTACGAGCAGTTCTTC.

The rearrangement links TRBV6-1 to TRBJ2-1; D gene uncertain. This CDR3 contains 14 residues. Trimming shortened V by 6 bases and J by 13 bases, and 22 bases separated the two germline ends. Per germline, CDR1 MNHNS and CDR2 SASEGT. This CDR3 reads CASSTSWSQDTQFF. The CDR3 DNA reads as TGTGCCAGCAGCACAAGTTGGTCCCAAGACACCCAGTTCTTC.

The CDR3 sequence: CASSPATFGGYTF. For the CDR3, the DNA is TGTGCCAGCAGTCCGGCCACCTTCGGGGGCTACACCTTC. The chain combines TRBV6-1 with TRBJ1-2; unclear D gene. The CDR3 totals 13 residues. V gave up 5 bases and J gave up 8 bases, with 15 bases separating them. Looked up from germline, CDR1 is MNHNS and CDR2 is SASEGT.

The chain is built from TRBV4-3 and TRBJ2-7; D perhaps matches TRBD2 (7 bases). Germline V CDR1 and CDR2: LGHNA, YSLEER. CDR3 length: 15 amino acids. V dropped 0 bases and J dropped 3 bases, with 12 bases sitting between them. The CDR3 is CASSQDGGLYYEQYF. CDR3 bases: TGCGCCAGCAGCCAAGACGGGGGGCTATACTACGAGCAGTACTTC.

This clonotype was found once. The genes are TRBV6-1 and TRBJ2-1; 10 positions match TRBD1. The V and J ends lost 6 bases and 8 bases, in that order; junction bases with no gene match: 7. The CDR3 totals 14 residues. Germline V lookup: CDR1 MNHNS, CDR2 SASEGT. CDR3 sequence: CASRPLGTGDEQFF. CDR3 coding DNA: TGTGCCAGCAGACCATTGGGGACAGGGGATGAGCAGTTCTTC.

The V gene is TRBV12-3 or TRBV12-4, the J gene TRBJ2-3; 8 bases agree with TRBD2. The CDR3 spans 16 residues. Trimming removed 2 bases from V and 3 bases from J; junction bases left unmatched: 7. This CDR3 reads CASSLRGGTLTDTQYF. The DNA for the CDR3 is TGTGCCAGCAGTTTACGGGGGGGGACATTGACAGATACGCAGTATTTT.

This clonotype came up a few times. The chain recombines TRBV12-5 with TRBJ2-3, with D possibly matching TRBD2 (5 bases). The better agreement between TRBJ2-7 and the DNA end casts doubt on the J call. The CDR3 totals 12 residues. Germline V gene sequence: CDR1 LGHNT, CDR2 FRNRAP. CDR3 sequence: CASGKDFFQQYF. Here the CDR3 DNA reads TGTGCTAGTGGAAAGGACTTTTTTCAGCAGTACTTC.

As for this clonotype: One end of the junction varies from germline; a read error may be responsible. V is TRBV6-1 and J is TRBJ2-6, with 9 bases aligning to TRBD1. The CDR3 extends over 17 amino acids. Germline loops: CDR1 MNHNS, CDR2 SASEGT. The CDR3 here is CASTLTGGTSGANVLIF. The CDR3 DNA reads TGTGCCAGCACCCTGACAGGGGGTACTTCTGGGGCCAACGTCCTGATTTTC.

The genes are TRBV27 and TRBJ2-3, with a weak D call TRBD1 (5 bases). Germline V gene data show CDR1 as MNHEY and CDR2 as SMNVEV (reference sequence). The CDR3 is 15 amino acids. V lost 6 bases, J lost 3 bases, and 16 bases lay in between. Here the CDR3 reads CASRYRLGGTDTQYF. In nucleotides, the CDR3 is TGTGCCAGCAGATACAGGCTTGGTGGGACAGATACGCAGTATTTT.